These 20 T cell receptor beta chains came from one sample sequenced in a study of T cell changes during pregnancy in multiple sclerosis. Repertoires were generated with immunoSEQ multiplex PCR, while TCRdb's copy carries only in-frame clones and drops some. The sample has 60,000 or so clones, 80% to 90% seen once. Specimen: peripheral blood, collected in the first trimester of pregnancy. The receptors shown here come from a female donor in good health, enrolled as a control in a pregnancy study.

The V and J genes are TRBV6-6 and TRBJ1-4; maybe TRBD1 (5 bases). The CDR3 loop spans 15 amino acids. Trimming removed 0 bases at V and 8 bases at J, with 13 bases between. Germline loops: CDR1 MNHNY, CDR2 SVGAGI (reference sequence). DNA for the CDR3: TGTGCCAGCAGTTACTCAACAGGTGCAGGGGAAAAACTGTTTTTT. Its translation is CASSYSTGAGEKLFF.

The rearrangement joins TRBV4-2 to TRBJ1-3; D is unresolved. Trimming cost V 0 bases and J 3 bases, with 9 bases left between them. The CDR3 runs 15 residues. Germline CDR1 is LGHNA and CDR2 is YNFKEQ. The CDR3 is CASSQDMTSGNTIYF. DNA of the CDR3: TGTGCCAGCAGCCAAGATATGACAAGTGGAAACACCATATATTTT.

V and J are TRBV29-1 and TRBJ2-3; D is ambiguous. CDR1 and CDR2 from the germline V gene are SQVTM and ANQGSEA. This CDR3 comprises 14 residues. Trimming removed 4 bases at V and 0 bases at J, with 11 bases between. The CDR3 coding sequence is TGCAGCGTTGCCCCGTTCGTGAGCACAGATACGCAGTATTTT. Translated, it gives CSVAPFVSTDTQYF.

The DNA for the CDR3 is TGTGCCACCTATACCGGGACTCCCTACAATGAGCAGTTCTTC. This sequence encodes CATYTGTPYNEQFF. The chain links TRBV10-3 to TRBJ2-1, with a weak D call TRBD2 (6 bases). Germline V gives CDR1 ENHRY, CDR2 SYGVKD. This CDR3 has 14 residues. The V end was cut by 10 bases, the J end by 2 bases, with 15 bases between.

The chain employs TRBV6-4 and TRBJ2-3, with D unresolved. The CDR3 is 13 residues long. Trimming pared 5 bases from V and 2 bases from J, leaving 8 bases between. Germline CDR1 and CDR2: MRHNA and SNTAGT. The CDR3 here is CASSPLHTDTQYF. The CDR3 DNA sequence: TGTGCCAGCAGTCCACTGCACACAGATACGCAGTATTTT.

This clone came up once. V and J are TRBV2 and TRBJ2-7; 7 bases fit TRBD1. Unmatched junction bases numbered 2, after V lost 1 base and J lost 2 bases. The CDR3 runs to 14 residues. The germline gives CDR1 SNHLY, CDR2 FYNNEI. In DNA form, the CDR3 reads TGTGCCAGCAGTGAAGTGGGACAGCCCTACGAGCAGTACTTC. It translates to CASSEVGQPYEQYF.

The V and J genes are TRBV30 and TRBJ1-2, with D maybe TRBD1 (5 bases). Germline V lookup: CDR1 GTSNPN, CDR2 SVGIG (reference sequence). This CDR3 comprises 12 residues. Trimming removed 4 bases at V and 8 bases at J, with 14 bases between. The CDR3 sequence: CAWIRGAGGYTF. The CDR3 DNA reads as TGTGCCTGGATTCGAGGGGCGGGAGGCTACACCTTC.

This rearrangement joins TRBV30 to TRBJ2-7, with D perhaps TRBD1 (5 bases). Germline V lookup: CDR1 GTSNPN, CDR2 SVGIG (reference sequence). CDR3 length equals 14 residues. Trimming shortened V by 0 bases and J by 6 bases, and 15 bases separated the two germline ends. Written as DNA, the CDR3 is TGTGCCTGGAGTGTGCTTGGGCAGGGTGGCGAGCAGTACTTC. Translating it yields CAWSVLGQGGEQYF.

The genes are TRBV30 and TRBJ1-1; D ambiguous. Deletions cut 0 bases from V and 8 bases from J, with 7 bases between. The CDR3 totals 11 residues. Germline assignment: CDR1 GTSNPN and CDR2 SVGIG (reference sequence). The CDR3 loop is CAWSVRWEAFF. CDR3 in DNA: TGTGCCTGGAGTGTACGGTGGGAAGCTTTCTTT.

The chain recombines TRBV6-1 with TRBJ1-4; D gene uncertain. The CDR3 totals 12 residues. Germline CDR1 is MNHNS and CDR2 is SASEGT. V dropped 2 bases and J dropped 8 bases, with 6 bases sitting between them. DNA for the CDR3: TGTGCCAGCAGTGAATACAGAGAAAAACTGTTTTTT. Protein: CASSEYREKLFF.

The genes are TRBV30 and TRBJ2-3, with D unresolved. This CDR3 spans 17 amino acids. Deletions cut 2 bases from V and 2 bases from J, with 20 bases between. Germline V CDR1 and CDR2: GTSNPN, SVGIG (reference sequence). The CDR3 reads CAWSIPALVAFTDTQYF. CDR3 in DNA: TGTGCCTGGAGTATCCCAGCGCTAGTTGCTTTCACAGATACGCAGTATTTT. Drawing the rest from reference TRBV30 and TRBJ2-3, the complete variable domain is SQTIHQWPATLVQPVGSPLSLECTVEGTSNPNLYWYRQAAGRGLQLLFYSVGIGQISSEVPQNLSASRPQDRQFILSSKKLLLSDSGFYLCAWSIPALVAFTDTQYFGPGTRLTVL.

This chain connects TRBV6-5 to TRBJ2-7; TRBD1 matches 12 bases. CDR1 is MNHEY, CDR2 SVGAGI, per germline. This CDR3 is 15 amino acids long. V dropped 6 bases and J dropped 6; count of bases not matched to a gene: 9. CDR3 region: CASRNRDRGLFEQYF. CDR3 DNA: TGTGCCAGCAGAAACCGGGACAGGGGGCTCTTCGAGCAGTACTTC.

The chain is built from TRBV7-2 and TRBJ2-3; 10 bases fit TRBD2. Germline-derived CDR1 and CDR2 are SGHTA and FQGNSA. The trim removed 2 bases at V and 2 bases at J, leaving 7 bases unmatched. The CDR3 covers 17 residues. In DNA form, the CDR3 reads TGTGCCAGCAGCTTATTCGCTAGCGGGGGAACCACAGATACGCAGTATTTT. Its translation is CASSLFASGGTTDTQYF.

This chain joins TRBV30 and TRBJ1-3; TRBD1 agrees at 8 bases. Trimming at V came to 3 bases and at J to 0 bases, leaving 7 bases not matched to a gene. The CDR3 is made up of 16 amino acids. Per germline, CDR1 GTSNPN and CDR2 SVGIG (reference sequence). CDR3 in amino acids: CAWSAPDRVSGNTIYF. The DNA of the CDR3 is TGTGCCTGGAGCGCCCCGGACAGGGTCTCTGGAAACACCATATATTTT.

The chain carries TRBV6-6 and TRBJ1-3; D may be TRBD1 (6 bases). Trimming removed 5 bases at V and 0 bases at J, with 14 bases between. CDR3 length: 16 amino acids. CDR1 is MNHNY, CDR2 SVGAGI, per germline (reference sequence). This CDR3 is CASSPDRSSSGNTIYF. In DNA, the CDR3 is TGTGCCAGCAGTCCGGACAGAAGTAGCTCTGGAAACACCATATATTTT.

A note on this clone: An end of the junction does not agree with germline; a read error may underlie this. The chain recombines TRBV7-2 with TRBJ2-3; tentative D call: TRBD2 (7 bases). The CDR3 has 15 amino acids. CDR1 SGHTA and CDR2 FQGNSA come from the germline V gene. The CDR3 loop reads CASSIARGAPNTQYF. CDR3 in DNA: TGTGCCAGCAGCATAGCTCGGGGGGCTCCAAATACGCAGTATTTT.

V is TRBV7-9 and J is TRBJ1-5, with TRBD1 as a possible D gene (6 bases). Germline CDR1 and CDR2: SEHNR and FQNEAQ (reference sequence). This CDR3 region has 16 residues. Trimming left V 3 bases short and J 6 bases short, with 18 bases between. The CDR3 nucleotides read TGTGCCAGCAGCTTGCACAGGGTCGGCCTCAGTCAGCCCCAGCATTTT. This codes for CASSLHRVGLSQPQHF. The entire variable domain, with the rest obtained from reference TRBV7-9 and TRBJ1-5, is as follows: DTGVSQNPRHKITKRGQNVTFRCDPISEHNRLYWYRQTLGQGPEFLTYFQNEAQLEKSRLLSDRFSAERPKGSFSTLEIQRTEQGDSAMYLCASSLHRVGLSQPQHFGDGTRLSIL.

This clone occurred a few times. The V and J genes are TRBV6-4 and TRBJ2-3; a possible D gene is TRBD2 (6 bases). This CDR3 contains 14 residues. The V gene lost 4 bases and the J gene lost 2 bases, with 10 bases spanning the gap. Germline loops: CDR1 MRHNA, CDR2 SNTAGT. The CDR3 protein is CASSVGEATDTQYF. The CDR3 DNA sequence: TGTGCCAGCAGTGTGGGGGAGGCCACAGATACGCAGTATTTT.

The V gene is TRBV7-2, the J gene TRBJ1-2; 8 bases map to TRBD1. Germline V gene lookup returns CDR1 SGHTA and CDR2 FQGNSA. The CDR3 extends over 15 amino acids. V gave up 5 bases and J gave up 2 bases; unmatched junction bases: 7. In DNA form, the CDR3 reads TGTGCCAGCAGCGAAAGACAGGGGAGAAACTATGGCTACACCTTC. Amino acids: CASSERQGRNYGYTF.

The CDR3 loop is CASSVRTSGGANNEQFF. DNA of the CDR3: TGTGCCAGCAGCGTTAGGACTAGCGGGGGGGCTAACAATGAGCAGTTCTTC. The chain links TRBV9 to TRBJ2-1; the match to TRBD2 covers 15 bases. The CDR3 sequence is 17 residues long. The V gene end was trimmed by 2 bases and the J gene end by 5 bases; junction bases not matched to a gene: 5. From germline, CDR1 is SGDLS and CDR2 YYNGEE.